The T cell receptor (beta chain) described here comes from a study of blood T cell repertoires in COVID-19. Turning to the study itself: Samples taken during acute and convalescent COVID-19 were collected in the United States, Italy and Spain.

Per the study methods: Amplification with reference gene primers provided the estimates of nucleated cell counts. Clones were read by immunoSEQ multiplex PCR, and TCRdb kept only the in-frame ones, dropping some. The D gene and trimming were derived from the DNA, and the V and J assignments and clone size from that table. The sample has 78,000 or so clones, about 80% seen once. V dropped 5 bases and J dropped 7; count of bases not matched to a gene: 10. CDR1 and CDR2 (germline): PRHDT, FYEKMQ (reference sequence). The CDR3 extends over 14 amino acids. The clonotype comes from a woman aged 60 to 75 with acute or convalescent COVID-19. The sample comprised peripheral blood. V and J are TRBV13 and TRBJ1-2; 7 bases line up with TRBD1. The CDR3 protein is CASSQQGYAGGYTF. The CDR3 DNA reads TGTGCCAGCAGCCAACAGGGGTACGCGGGTGGCTACACCTTC.